This record concerns one TCR beta chain sequence. This specimen comes from a study of shared clonotypes between healthy human individuals. Clones were sequenced by immunoSEQ multiplex PCR, and TCRdb holds only the in-frame ones, with some missing. The data contain roughly 550,000 clones, roughly 95% of them singletons. There are 15 residues in the CDR3. CDR1 and CDR2 from the germline V gene are MGHDK and SYGVNS. Trimming at V came to 10 bases and at J to 3 bases, leaving 14 bases not matched to a gene. Naive CD8 cells, CD45RO-negative and positively selected for CCR7, excluded terminally differentiated effector memory CD45RA+ cells.

The sequencing sample was made of naive CD8+ T cells sorted from blood. The sequence was obtained from a woman in her twenties or thirties in good health. The V gene is TRBV25-1, the J gene TRBJ2-5; 7 bases fit TRBD2. The DNA of the CDR3 is TGTGCCACCGGCGGGGGTCGCCTGCTAAAAGAGACCCAGTACTTC. Encoded protein: CATGGGRLLKETQYF.